This TCR beta chain was recorded in a study of blood T cell repertoires in COVID-19 (dated by TCRdb to 2020 to 2022). Regarding the complete study: Samples from collaborators originated in the United States, Italy and Spain and spanned both the acute and convalescent phases of COVID-19. Nearly every sample came with metadata listing a de-identified subject ID, COVID-19 status, age in years and sex. The dataset comprised deeply sampled blood TCRbeta repertoires from subjects exposed to, actively infected with, or recovered from COVID-19. The prospective study material was composed of cDNA or gDNA derived from T cells, B-cell-depleted T cells, or PBMCs. The repertoires were made available in a free public database intended to serve as a resource for research on the immune response to SARS-CoV-2. Where HLA class I and class II types were available, the types were taken from metadata supplied by the sample provider, not from assay-based typing. The samples were drawn from two sources: the first 160 participants of the ongoing ImmuneRACE study, and 1,200 or so subjects contributed by 6 global collaborators. Overall study outcomes, separate from this receptor: Clinical and demographic metadata were provided uncurated, with the amount varying by source and participant.

TCRbeta CDR3 regions were amplified from genomic DNA by means of the immunoSEQ Assay, a bias-controlled multiplex PCR. Per the original workflow: The number of nucleated cells in each sample was estimated from the amplification of reference gene primers within the assay. Sequence reads were collapsed and filtered to measure the absolute abundance of every unique TCRbeta CDR3 rearrangement. Productive Simpson clonality was computed per sample as the square root of Simpson's diversity index over productive rearrangements. Held by TCRdb, this immuneACCESS table contains in-frame sequences only and omits some clones. Under half of the omission traces to an unresolved V gene where checked; the cause of the rest is unknown. That table is the source of V, J and clone size, and D and trimming were worked out from the DNA. The sample profile shows around 200,000 clones; more than 85% of them were found once. The top ten clonotypes cover about 2.6% of the sample.

Whole blood was collected in K2EDTA tubes by collaborating institutions according to the institutions' own protocols. Collaborator samples were shipped for TCRbeta analysis as frozen whole blood, isolated PBMCs, or DNA extracted from either sample type. V is pruned by 1 base and J by 2 bases, leaving 2 bases of the junction without a gene match. CDR1 is given as LGHDT and CDR2 as YNNKEL, both from the germline V gene (reference sequence). From the cysteine through the phenylalanine, the CDR3 covers 15 amino acids. Here the CDR3 DNA is all that survives: 45 bases in frame from base 1. About this clone: No cognate antigen has been identified for it. No base qualities exist here, and no much larger clone lies one base off it.

The receptor's source is a man in his forties with active or convalescent COVID-19. Material: peripheral blood. The chain was built from TRBV3-1 (or the pseudogene TRBV3-2) and TRBJ1-5; a stretch of 7 junction bases matches TRBD1. Read as DNA, the sequence is TGTGCCAGCAGCCAAGGGGGGACAGGCAATCAGCCCCAGCATTTT. This codes for CASSQGGTGNQPQHF.